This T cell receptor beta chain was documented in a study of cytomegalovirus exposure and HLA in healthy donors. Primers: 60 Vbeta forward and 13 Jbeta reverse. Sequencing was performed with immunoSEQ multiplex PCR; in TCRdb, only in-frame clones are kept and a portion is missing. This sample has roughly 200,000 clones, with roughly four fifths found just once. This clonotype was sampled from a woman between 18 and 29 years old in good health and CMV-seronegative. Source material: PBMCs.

CDR3 DNA: TGTGCCAGCAGCTTCGGACGGGCGGGTGGGTTCTACGAGCAGTACTTC. Its protein product is CASSFGRAGGFYEQYF. The rearrangement links TRBV7-2 to TRBJ2-7, with D possibly being TRBD2 (5 bases). V was cut by 3 bases and J by 3 bases, with 18 bases left in between. This CDR3 is 16 amino acids long. CDR1 SGHTA and CDR2 FQGNSA come from the germline V gene.